This T cell receptor beta chain was sequenced for a study of T cell repertoires in cytomegalovirus infection. Whole-study context: CMV epitopes used comprised recently identified HLA-C-restricted ones and well-studied HLA-B-restricted ones. An indication of both CMV infection and matching HLA type came from public TCR beta signatures.

Concerning this clonotype: The antigen is undetermined.

Germline V CDR1 and CDR2: SGHTA, FQGNSA. Trimming stripped 3 bases from V and 6 bases from J, with 12 bases between. The CDR3 contains 14 residues. TCRdb processed the reads anew with MiXCR; each CDR3 protein has one entry. The data hold about 920,000 distinct CDR3 sequences, with around 31% observed a single time. The sequence derives from a human donor in good health (CMV status not recorded). Some clones in this sample may be carry-over from other donors' samples. The source was cultured CD8+ T cells from PBMCs, collected from culture after CMV antigen stimulation. J is TRBJ1-5 and V is TRBV7-2; D is perhaps TRBD1 (6 bases). Here the CDR3 DNA reads TGTGCCAGCAGCTTCGCAGGGGTTGGTCAGCCCCAGCATTTT. Translating gives CASSFAGVGQPQHF.